A single sample gave rise to the 9 T cell receptor beta chains below, sequenced in a study of blood T cell repertoires in COVID-19 (TCRdb year 2020). The method was the immunoSEQ multiplex PCR assay. TCRdb's version of the immuneACCESS table is confined to in-frame rearrangements and falls short of the full clone set. An unresolved V gene accounts for under half of the shortfall where checked; the remainder is of unknown origin. In this sample the table shows 55,000 to 75,000 clones, 65% to 90% of which occur a single time. The ten most abundant clones make up 2.5% to 3.5% of the sample. The sequenced sample was peripheral blood. The receptor set was obtained from a man aged 50 to 59 with active COVID-19.

The gene calls are TRBV28 and TRBJ1-4; D remains ambiguous. CDR1 and CDR2 (germline): MDHEN, SYDVKM. The CDR3 runs to 12 residues. V shed 7 bases and J shed 0 bases, with 3 bases lying between them. The DNA of the CDR3 is TGTGCCAGCACTTCAACTAATGAAAAACTGTTTTTT. This encodes CASTSTNEKLFF. The complete variable domain, with remaining parts taken from reference TRBV28 and TRBJ1-4, reads DVKVTQSSRYLVKRTGEKVFLECVQDMDHENMFWYRQDPGLGLRLIYFSYDVKMKEKGDIPEGYSVSREKKERFSLILESASTNQTSMYLCASTSTNEKLFFGSGTQLSVL.

The chain employs TRBV5-6 and TRBJ1-1; a possible D gene is TRBD1 (6 bases). The CDR3 covers 14 residues. The V and J ends lost 5 bases and 4 bases respectively, with 15 bases between them. Germline values: CDR1 SGHDT, CDR2 YYEEEE. CDR3 in DNA: TGTGCCAGCAGATCCGCAGGGGATGTCACTGAAGCTTTCTTT. It encodes CASRSAGDVTEAFF.

This chain joins TRBV19 and TRBJ1-6; possibly TRBD1 for D (6 bases). Germline loops: CDR1 LNHDA, CDR2 SQIVND (reference sequence). The CDR3 has 13 amino acids. The V end lost 8 bases, the J end lost 3 bases, and 8 bases lay between the germline ends. The CDR3 DNA sequence: TGTGCCAGTGGACAGAACTATAATTCACCCCTCCACTTT. Protein sequence: CASGQNYNSPLHF.

V usage is TRBV19 and J usage is TRBJ1-6; the match to TRBD1 covers 10 bases. The V gene end was trimmed by 6 bases and the J gene end by 7 bases; junction bases not matched to a gene: 12. Germline assignment: CDR1 LNHDA and CDR2 SQIVND (reference sequence). The CDR3 extends over 17 amino acids. CDR3 region: CASSITRGTGVNSPLHF. CDR3 bases: TGTGCCAGTAGCATCACGAGGGGGACAGGGGTGAATTCACCCCTCCACTTT. The full variable domain, its missing parts supplied by reference TRBV19 and TRBJ1-6, is DGGITQSPKYLFRKEGQNVTLSCEQNLNHDAMYWYRQDPGQGLRLIYYSQIVNDFQKGDIAEGYSVSREKKESFPLTVTSAQKNPTAFYLCASSITRGTGVNSPLHFGNGTRLTVT.

The V and J genes are TRBV6-5 and TRBJ2-1; possibly TRBD1 for D (7 bases). The germline V gene has CDR1 MNHEY and CDR2 SVGAGI. This CDR3 has 13 residues. The V gene lost 7 bases and the J gene lost 8 bases, with 15 bases spanning the gap. The CDR3 protein is CASTRGGGYEQFF. The CDR3, as DNA: TGTGCCAGCACCCGAGGAGGGGGCTATGAGCAGTTCTTC.

The chain couples TRBV5-5 to TRBJ2-1; the D is unclear. This CDR3 spans 15 amino acids. The germline gives CDR1 SGHKS, CDR2 YYEKEE (reference sequence). The V gene lost 1 base and the J gene lost 0 bases, with 8 bases spanning the gap. CDR3 sequence: CASSLFSSSYNEQFF. Written as DNA, the CDR3 is TGTGCCAGCAGCTTGTTTAGTAGCTCCTACAATGAGCAGTTCTTC.

This clone has just a few counts. This chain connects TRBV7-2 to TRBJ1-5; D perhaps matches TRBD1 (5 bases). The V gene lost 3 bases and the J gene lost 6 bases, with 9 bases spanning the gap. The germline V gene encodes CDR1 SGHTA and CDR2 FQGNSA. This CDR3 is built from 13 residues. CDR3 sequence: CASSLLGGQPQHF. The CDR3 bases are TGTGCCAGCAGCTTGCTGGGGGGTCAGCCCCAGCATTTT.

This clone was detected only a few times. V and J are TRBV5-6 and TRBJ1-4, with a weak D call TRBD1 (5 bases). V was clipped by 2 bases and J by 8 bases, with 13 bases between them. The germline V gene has CDR1 SGHDT and CDR2 YYEEEE. The CDR3 is 14 residues long. CDR3 sequence: CASSFGSGREKLFF. The DNA of the CDR3 is TGTGCCAGCAGCTTCGGGTCAGGGAGGGAAAAACTGTTTTTT.

This chain uses TRBV6-2 or TRBV6-3 with TRBJ2-1, with 10 nucleotides matching TRBD2. Germline V CDR1 and CDR2: MNHEY, SVGEGT. The CDR3 has 17 residues. V trimming: 0 bases; J trimming: 6 bases; junction bases outside the gene matches: 8. CDR3 in DNA: TGTGCCAGCAGTTACTCGACCCTAGCGGGAGTTGGCAATGAGCAGTTCTTC. Protein: CASSYSTLAGVGNEQFF.